Below, 6 T cell receptor beta chains from the same sample are listed, as sequenced in a study of blood T cell repertoires in COVID-19. Sequenced by immunoSEQ multiplex PCR; TCRdb stores in-frame clones only, minus some. The sample records about 170,000 clones, about 85% being singletons. The sequencing sample was made of peripheral blood. The source is a human donor with acute or convalescent COVID-19. The donor label of this sample is uncertain.

The J gene is TRBJ1-3, the V gene TRBV5-1, with D perhaps matching TRBD1 (5 bases). The V gene's germline CDR1 is SGHRS and CDR2 YFSETQ. There are 17 residues in the CDR3. Trimming took 5 bases from V and 0 from J, leaving 18 bases between them. The CDR3 spells CASSAAGGTFSGNTIYF. Written as DNA, the CDR3 is TGCGCCAGCAGTGCTGCCGGGGGAACCTTCTCTGGAAACACCATATATTTT.

The genes are TRBV4-1 and TRBJ2-3, with 8 bases matching TRBD2. The CDR3 contains 17 residues. In germline, CDR1 is MGHRA, CDR2 YSYEKL. Unmatched junction bases numbered 6, after V lost 0 bases and J lost 1 base. The DNA for the CDR3 is TGCGCCAGCAGCCAAGATGGTACGGGGGGGGGCACAGATACGCAGTATTTT. Translating it yields CASSQDGTGGGTDTQYF.

This rearrangement joins TRBV12-3 or TRBV12-4 to TRBJ1-5; D perhaps matches TRBD1 (5 bases). V dropped 8 bases and J dropped 5 bases, with 10 bases sitting between them. This CDR3 region has 12 residues. The CDR3 DNA sequence: TGTGCCAGCGGTCAGGGTTATCAGCCCCAGCATTTT. Translation gives CASGQGYQPQHF.

The genes are TRBV20-1 and TRBJ1-4; 12 bases are a match to TRBD1. Germline V gene lookup returns CDR1 DFQATT and CDR2 SNEGSKA (reference sequence). The CDR3 has 18 amino acids. The V segment lost 3 bases and the J segment 7 bases; nucleotides outside the gene matches: 15. The CDR3, as DNA: TGCAGTGCTAGTCAACCGGGACAGGGGGCTCGGCGGGGTGAAAAACTGTTTTTT. Protein: CSASQPGQGARRGEKLFF.

This chain links TRBV24-1 with TRBJ1-2; no clear D. The CDR3 is made up of 12 amino acids. CDR1 and CDR2 from the germline V gene are KGHDR and SFDVKD. V lost 3 bases and J lost 10, with 11 bases in between. The CDR3 here is CATSDGTLDYTF. CDR3 bases: TGTGCCACCAGTGATGGCACCCTTGACTACACCTTC.

J is TRBJ1-1 and V is TRBV29-1; 7 bases fit TRBD1. J gave up 0 bases and V 6 bases, and 13 bases lay outside the gene matches. CDR3 size: 16 residues. Germline V CDR1 and CDR2: SQVTM, ANQGSEA. CDR3 region: CSVLMGGQAMNTEAFF. As DNA, the CDR3 is TGCAGCGTCCTCATGGGTGGACAGGCTATGAACACTGAAGCTTTCTTT.